The rows below give T cell receptor beta chains drawn from one sample of a study of control samples from healthy donors and cancer patients. Libraries were prepared by immunoSEQ multiplex PCR; TCRdb keeps only in-frame clonotypes and omits some of them. Among 95,000 to 100,000 clones listed, 85% to 90% were seen once. Sequencing was done on a sample of blood. All receptors derive from a man aged 25-45 years in good health. The CDR3 runs from the conserved cysteine through the conserved F or W. A D gene is named only where the DNA matches it firmly. Not every row has a clone size; where given, it reads once, few, many or a size class.

d_gene	v_gene	abundance	j_gene	CDR3nt	CDR3aa
NA	TRBV18	NA	TRBJ1-5	TGTGCCAGCTCAGAGTCCGGGACAAGCAATCAGCCCCAGCATTTT	CASSESGTSNQPQHF
NA	TRBV5-4	NA	TRBJ2-5	TGTGCCAGCACCACTCTTCAAGGGGAGACCCAGTACTTC	CASTTLQGETQYF
NA	TRBV18	NA	TRBJ1-4	TGTGCCAGCTCACCCGGGACACGTGAAAAACTGTTTTTT	CASSPGTREKLFF
NA	TRBV5-1	few	TRBJ2-3	TGCGCCAGCAGCTTGGTCGCAGGGTCGGCAGATACGCAGTATTTT	CASSLVAGSADTQYF
NA	TRBV28	NA	TRBJ1-6	TGTGCCAGCAGACCCCCCGGGGGGTATAATTCACCCCTCCACTTT	CASRPPGGYNSPLHF
NA	TRBV9	NA	TRBJ1-5	TGTGCCAGCAGCGTAGGACAAAATAAAGATCAGCCCCAGCATTTT	CASSVGQNKDQPQHF
NA	TRBV9	many	TRBJ1-6	TGTGCCAGCAGCTCTCAGGTAGGGAATTCACCCCTCCACTTT	CASSSQVGNSPLHF
TRBD1	TRBV7-2	NA	TRBJ1-2	TGTGCCAGCAGCTTACTCTCGACAGGGCCAGGTTATGGCTACACCTTC	CASSLLSTGPGYGYTF
NA	TRBV6-5	NA	TRBJ1-6	TGTGCCAGCACTTCCTCTAATTCACCCCTCCACTTT	CASTSSNSPLHF
TRBD2	TRBV27	NA	TRBJ2-7	TGTGCCAGCAGTTTGGGAGGGTACGAGCAGTACTTC	CASSLGGYEQYF
TRBD2	TRBV5-1	NA	TRBJ2-3	TGCGCCAGCAGCGTTTTGAGAAGCGGGATAACAGATACGCAGTATTTT	CASSVLRSGITDTQYF
NA	TRBV7-9	NA	TRBJ1-6	TGTGCCAGCAGCTTCCCGGGACCCAATTCACCCCTCCACTTT	CASSFPGPNSPLHF
NA	TRBV6-5	NA	TRBJ1-1	TGTGCCGCCCGGGGGGTCATGAACACTGAAGCTTTCTTT	CAARGVMNTEAFF
NA	TRBV6-2/TRBV6-3	NA	TRBJ1-3	TGTGCCAGCAGACCTGGGGGGCATGGAAACACCATATATTTT	CASRPGGHGNTIYF
NA	TRBV27	few	TRBJ2-1	TGTGCCAGCAGTGGAAACGGACGGCCGGACGAACGGCAGTTCTTC	CASSGNGRPDERQFF
NA	TRBV12-3/TRBV12-4	few	TRBJ1-5	TGTGCCACCTCCCTGGGCGGCAATCAGCCCCAGCATTTT	CATSLGGNQPQHF
NA	TRBV29-1	NA	TRBJ1-2	TGCAGCGTTTATAGGGGGGCCTGGTATGGCTACACCTTC	CSVYRGAWYGYTF
TRBD1	TRBV6-5	NA	TRBJ2-3	TGTGCCAGCAGTTACTCGGGACAGGGTGCAGATACGCAGTATTTT	CASSYSGQGADTQYF
NA	TRBV4-1	NA	TRBJ1-1	TGCGCCAGCAGCCAATTGGGGCAGACTGAAGCTTTCTTT	CASSQLGQTEAFF
TRBD2	TRBV19	NA	TRBJ2-5	TGTGCCAGTAGTGGCCGAGCGGGGGGCCTCCAAGAGACCCAGTACTTC	CASSGRAGGLQETQYF
NA	TRBV7-9	NA	TRBJ1-6	TGTGCCAGCAGCCCTGACAGGAGGATTTCACCCCTCCACTTT	CASSPDRRISPLHF
TRBD1	TRBV2	NA	TRBJ2-1	TGTGCCAGCATGGGGACAGGGATTGACAATGAGCAGTTCTTC	CASMGTGIDNEQFF